The present TCR beta chain was sequenced within a study of T cell changes during pregnancy in multiple sclerosis. Profiling relied on immunoSEQ multiplex PCR, and the TCRdb table lists in-frame clones only, not all of them. The sample has about 120,000 clones, 80% to 95% seen once. V was pared by 4 bases and J by 8 bases, with 20 bases between. Germline values: CDR1 SQVTM, CDR2 ANQGSEA. The CDR3 is 14 residues long. The rearrangement links TRBV29-1 to TRBJ1-2; weak D call: TRBD1 (6 bases). The specimen comprised peripheral blood, sampled before pregnancy. This clonotype originated in a female donor with multiple sclerosis, enrolled in a pregnancy study. The CDR3 loop reads CSVVRGRGAQGYTF. In DNA, the CDR3 is TGCAGCGTTGTTCGCGGCCGGGGGGCGCAAGGCTACACCTTC.